This entry describes one TCR beta chain. The antigen is unknown. This sample was included in a study of T cell repertoires in aging, cancer and after chemotherapy. The wider study: Donors were grouped into six age bands spanning 30 or younger through 70 or older. Study results and limitations: In cancer patients, declining TCR diversity with age involved lost richness and lost evenness.

Multiplex touch-down PCR with TRB-A/B primers amplified rearranged V-D-J TRB sequences. TCRdb re-derived calls from the multiplex PCR reads in MiXCR, one entry per CDR3 protein. The repertoire holds over 1,500 distinct CDR3 sequences, with approximately 23% as singletons. Amplification of TCR beta used genomic DNA extracted from peripheral blood. V dropped 6 bases and J dropped 4 bases, with 16 bases sitting between them. CDR3 length equals 14 residues. Germline-derived CDR1 and CDR2 are MRHNA and SNTAGT. The rearrangement joins TRBV6-4 to TRBJ2-7, with D tentatively TRBD2 (6 bases). Sequenced sample: blood. The sequence was obtained from a human donor with a solid tumor. The CDR3, as DNA: TGTGCCAGCAGCCCCGGGACTGAAACTTACGAGCAGTACTTC. It translates to CASSPGTETYEQYF.